This T cell receptor (beta chain) is from a study of CD8 T cells in ankylosing spondylitis. General study findings and limits: Reactive arthritis synovial fluid and blood previously showed some of these motif variants. A TCR beta motif of about eight highly homologous variants appeared characteristic of ankylosing spondylitis blood. Clones linked to disease were reported to show significant enrichment in matched ankylosing spondylitis synovial fluid. Disease-linked clones were found to be CD8+ and relatively rare in peripheral blood.

V trimming: 5 bases; J trimming: 5 bases; junction bases outside the gene matches: 6. The CDR3 runs to 14 residues. The V gene's germline CDR1 is ENHRY and CDR2 SYGVKD. Remarks on this clonotype: The antigen remains undetermined.

Library preparation for TCR beta used quantitative 5'-RACE with molecular barcodes. Each CDR3 protein is one row after TCRdb ran MiXCR on the 5' RACE reads. This table has 400,000 or so distinct CDR3 sequences, 25% to 30% appearing once. The TCR sequence derives from a male donor with ankylosing spondylitis. The V gene is TRBV10-3, the J gene TRBJ2-3; 8 bases are a match to TRBD1. Input material: blood, either unsorted or a sorted T cell fraction (not recorded which). CDR3 loop: CAISITDREDTQYF. The CDR3 DNA is TGTGCCATCAGTATCACGGACAGGGAAGATACGCAGTATTTT.